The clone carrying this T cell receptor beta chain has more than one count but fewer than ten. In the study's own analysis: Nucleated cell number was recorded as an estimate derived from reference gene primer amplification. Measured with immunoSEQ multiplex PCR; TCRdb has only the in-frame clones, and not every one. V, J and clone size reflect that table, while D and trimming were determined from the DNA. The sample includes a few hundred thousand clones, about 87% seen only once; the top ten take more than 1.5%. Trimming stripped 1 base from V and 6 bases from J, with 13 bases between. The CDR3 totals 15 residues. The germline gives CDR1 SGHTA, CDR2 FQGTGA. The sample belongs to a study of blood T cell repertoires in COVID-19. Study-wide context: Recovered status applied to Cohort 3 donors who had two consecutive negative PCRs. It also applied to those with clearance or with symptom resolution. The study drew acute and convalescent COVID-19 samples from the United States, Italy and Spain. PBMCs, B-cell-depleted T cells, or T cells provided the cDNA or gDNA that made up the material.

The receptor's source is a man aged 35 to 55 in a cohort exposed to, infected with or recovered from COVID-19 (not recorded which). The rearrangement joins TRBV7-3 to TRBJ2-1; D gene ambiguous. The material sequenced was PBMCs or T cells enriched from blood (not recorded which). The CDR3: CASSLRESDFNEQFF. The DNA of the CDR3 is TGTGCCAGCAGCTTAAGAGAAAGTGACTTCAATGAGCAGTTCTTC. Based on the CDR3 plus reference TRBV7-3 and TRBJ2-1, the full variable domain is GAGVSQTPSNKVTEKGKYVELRCDPISGHTALYWYRQSLGQGPEFLIYFQGTGAADDSGLPNDRFFAVRPEGSVSTLKIQRTERGDSAVYLCASSLRESDFNEQFFGPGTRLTVL.